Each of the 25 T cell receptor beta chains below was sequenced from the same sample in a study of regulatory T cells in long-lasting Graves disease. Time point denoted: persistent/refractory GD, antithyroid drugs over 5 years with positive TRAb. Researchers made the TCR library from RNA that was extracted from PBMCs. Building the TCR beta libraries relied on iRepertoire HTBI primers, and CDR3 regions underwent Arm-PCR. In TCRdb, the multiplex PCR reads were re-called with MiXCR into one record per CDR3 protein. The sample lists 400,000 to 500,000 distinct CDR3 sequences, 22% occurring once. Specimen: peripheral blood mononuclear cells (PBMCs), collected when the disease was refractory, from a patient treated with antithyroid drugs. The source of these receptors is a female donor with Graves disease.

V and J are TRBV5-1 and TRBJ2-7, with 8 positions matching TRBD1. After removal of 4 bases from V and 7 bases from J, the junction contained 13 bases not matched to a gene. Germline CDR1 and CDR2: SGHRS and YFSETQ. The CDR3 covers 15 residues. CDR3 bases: TGCGCCAGCAGCGATGGACAGGGAACTCCAGGAGAGCAGTACTTC. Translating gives CASSDGQGTPGEQYF.

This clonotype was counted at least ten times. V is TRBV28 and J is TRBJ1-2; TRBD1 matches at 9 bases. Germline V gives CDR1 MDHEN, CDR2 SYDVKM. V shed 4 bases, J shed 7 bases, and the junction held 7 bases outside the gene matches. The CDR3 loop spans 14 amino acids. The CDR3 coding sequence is TGTGCCAGCAGTTCTCGGACAGGGGAAAGTGGCTACACCTTC. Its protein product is CASSSRTGESGYTF.

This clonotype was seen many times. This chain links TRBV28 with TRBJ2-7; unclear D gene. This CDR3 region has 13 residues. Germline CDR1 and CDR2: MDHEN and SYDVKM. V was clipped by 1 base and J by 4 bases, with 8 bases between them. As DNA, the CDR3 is TGTGCCAGCAGTTTATATTCGGGTTACGAGCAGTACTTC. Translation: CASSLYSGYEQYF.

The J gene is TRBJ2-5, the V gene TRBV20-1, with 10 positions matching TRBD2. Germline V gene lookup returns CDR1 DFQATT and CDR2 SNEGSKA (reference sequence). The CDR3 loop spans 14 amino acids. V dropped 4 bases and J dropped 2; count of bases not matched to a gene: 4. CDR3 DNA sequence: TGCAGTGCTAAATTACTAGCGGGGCAAGAGACCCAGTACTTC. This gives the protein CSAKLLAGQETQYF.

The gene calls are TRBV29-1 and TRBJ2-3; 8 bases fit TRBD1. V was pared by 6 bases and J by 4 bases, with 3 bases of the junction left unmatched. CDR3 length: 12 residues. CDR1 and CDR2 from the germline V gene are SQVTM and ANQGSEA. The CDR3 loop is CSVIQGADTQYF. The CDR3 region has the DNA TGCAGCGTGATACAGGGGGCAGATACGCAGTATTTT.

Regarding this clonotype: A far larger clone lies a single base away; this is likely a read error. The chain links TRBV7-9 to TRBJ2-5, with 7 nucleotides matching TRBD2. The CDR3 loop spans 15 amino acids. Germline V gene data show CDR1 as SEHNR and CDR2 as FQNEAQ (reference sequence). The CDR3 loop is CAGSLSAGDQETQYF. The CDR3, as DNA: TGTGCCGGCAGCTTATCGGCGGGGGACCAAGAGACCCAGTACTTC.

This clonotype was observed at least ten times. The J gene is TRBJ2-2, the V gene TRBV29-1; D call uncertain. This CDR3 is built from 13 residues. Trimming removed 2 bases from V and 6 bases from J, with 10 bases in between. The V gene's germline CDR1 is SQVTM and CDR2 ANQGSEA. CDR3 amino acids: CSVERASPGELFF. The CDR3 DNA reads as TGCAGCGTTGAACGGGCTAGTCCCGGGGAGCTGTTTTTT.

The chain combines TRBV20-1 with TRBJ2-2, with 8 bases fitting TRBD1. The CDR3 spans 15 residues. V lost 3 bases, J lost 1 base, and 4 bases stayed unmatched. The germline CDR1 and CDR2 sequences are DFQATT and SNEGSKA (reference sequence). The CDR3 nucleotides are TGCAGTGCTAGTTTGGGACAGGTGAACACCGGGGAGCTGTTTTTT. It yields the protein CSASLGQVNTGELFF.

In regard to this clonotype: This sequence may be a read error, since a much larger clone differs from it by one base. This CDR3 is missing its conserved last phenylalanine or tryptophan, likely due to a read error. As DNA, the CDR3 is TGTGCCAGCAGCTTAGAGTTCAACTATGGCTACACCCTC. It encodes CASSLEFNYGYTL. The chain combines TRBV7-2 with TRBJ1-2; the D is unclear. Germline V CDR1 and CDR2: SGHTA, FQGNSA. Trimming cost V 1 base and J 2 bases, with 5 bases left between them. The CDR3 is 13 amino acids.

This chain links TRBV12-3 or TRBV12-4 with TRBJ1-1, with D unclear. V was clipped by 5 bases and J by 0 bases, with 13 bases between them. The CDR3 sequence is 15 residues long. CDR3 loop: CASSPGYGMNTEAFF. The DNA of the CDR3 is TGTGCCAGCAGTCCTGGGTACGGGATGAACACTGAAGCTTTCTTT.

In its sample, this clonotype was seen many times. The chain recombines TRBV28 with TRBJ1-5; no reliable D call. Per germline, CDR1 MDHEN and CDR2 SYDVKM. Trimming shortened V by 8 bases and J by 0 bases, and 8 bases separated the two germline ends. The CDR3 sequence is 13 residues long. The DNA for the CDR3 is TGTGCCAGCTCGGCATATAGCAATCAGCCCCAGCATTTT. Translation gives CASSAYSNQPQHF.

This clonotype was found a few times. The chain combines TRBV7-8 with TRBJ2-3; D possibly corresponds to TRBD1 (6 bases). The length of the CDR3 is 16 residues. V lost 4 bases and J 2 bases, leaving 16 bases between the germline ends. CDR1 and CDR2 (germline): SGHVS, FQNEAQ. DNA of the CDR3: TGTGCCAGCAGCTCAGACGGACAGTCTTACACAGATACGCAGTATTTT. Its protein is CASSSDGQSYTDTQYF.

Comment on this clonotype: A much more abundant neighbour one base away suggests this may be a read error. CDR3 nucleotide sequence: TGTGCCAGCAGCGTCTCCGGGATAGTCAGCTACGAGCAGTACTTC. This gives the protein CASSVSGIVSYEQYF. V and J are TRBV7-9 and TRBJ2-7; the D gene is possibly TRBD2 (5 bases). Deletions cut 5 bases from V and 3 bases from J, with 17 bases between. The CDR3 is 15 amino acids. Germline V gene data show CDR1 as SEHNR and CDR2 as FQNEAQ (reference sequence).

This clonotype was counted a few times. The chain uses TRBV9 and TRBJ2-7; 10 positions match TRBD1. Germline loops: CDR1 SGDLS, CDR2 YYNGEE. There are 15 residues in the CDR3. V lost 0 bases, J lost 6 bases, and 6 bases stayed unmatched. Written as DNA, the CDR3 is TGTGCCAGCAGCGTAGCTTCTGGGACAGGGGTCGAGCAGTACTTC. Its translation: CASSVASGTGVEQYF.

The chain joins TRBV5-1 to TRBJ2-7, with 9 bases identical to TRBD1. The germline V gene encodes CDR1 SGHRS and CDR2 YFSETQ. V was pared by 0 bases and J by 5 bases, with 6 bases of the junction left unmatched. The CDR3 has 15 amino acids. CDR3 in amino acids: CASSLEGTGINEQYF. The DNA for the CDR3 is TGCGCCAGCAGCTTGGAAGGGACAGGGATCAACGAGCAGTACTTC. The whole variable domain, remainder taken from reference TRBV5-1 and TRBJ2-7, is KAGVTQTPRYLIKTRGQQVTLSCSPISGHRSVSWYQQTPGQGLQFLFEYFSETQRNKGNFPGRFSGRQFSNSRSEMNVSTLELGDSALYLCASSLEGTGINEQYFGPGTRLTVT.

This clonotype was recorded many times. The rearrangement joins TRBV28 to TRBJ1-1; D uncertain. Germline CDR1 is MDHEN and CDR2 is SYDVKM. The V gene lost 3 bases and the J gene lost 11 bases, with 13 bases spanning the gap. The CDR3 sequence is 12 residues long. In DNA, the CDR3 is TGTGCCAGCAGTTTGCAACACTCTATGGCTTTCTTT. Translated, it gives CASSLQHSMAFF.

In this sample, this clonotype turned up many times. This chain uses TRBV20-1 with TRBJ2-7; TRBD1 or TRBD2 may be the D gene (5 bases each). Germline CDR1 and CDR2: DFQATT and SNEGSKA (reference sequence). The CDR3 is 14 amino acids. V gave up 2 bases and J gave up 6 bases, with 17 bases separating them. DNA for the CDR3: TGCAGTGCTAGACCTACCCCGGGACCAGGCGAGCAGTACTTC. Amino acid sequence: CSARPTPGPGEQYF.

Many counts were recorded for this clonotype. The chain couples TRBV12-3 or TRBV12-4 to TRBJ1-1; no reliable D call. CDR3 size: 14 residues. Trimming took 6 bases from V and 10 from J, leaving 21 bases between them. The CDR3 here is CASSPPRVESVAFF. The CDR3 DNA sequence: TGTGCCAGCAGCCCCCCAAGGGTAGAATCGGTAGCTTTCTTT.

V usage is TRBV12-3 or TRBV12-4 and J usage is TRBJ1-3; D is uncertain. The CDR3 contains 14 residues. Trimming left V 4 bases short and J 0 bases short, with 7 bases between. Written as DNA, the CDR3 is TGTGCCAGCAGTTCTGGGAACTCTGGAAACACCATATATTTT. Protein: CASSSGNSGNTIYF.

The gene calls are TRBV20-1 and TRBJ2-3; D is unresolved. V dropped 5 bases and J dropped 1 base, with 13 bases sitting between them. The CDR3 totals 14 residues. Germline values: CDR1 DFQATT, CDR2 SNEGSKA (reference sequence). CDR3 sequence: CSAETWAGTDTQYF. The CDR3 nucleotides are TGCAGTGCTGAGACTTGGGCTGGCACAGATACGCAGTATTTT.

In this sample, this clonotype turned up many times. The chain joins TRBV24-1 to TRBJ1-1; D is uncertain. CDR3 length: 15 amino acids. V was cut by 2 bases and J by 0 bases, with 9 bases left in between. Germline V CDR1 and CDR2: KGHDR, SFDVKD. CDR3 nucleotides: TGTGCCACCAGTGATTCCGACGGAATGAACACTGAAGCTTTCTTT. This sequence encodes CATSDSDGMNTEAFF.

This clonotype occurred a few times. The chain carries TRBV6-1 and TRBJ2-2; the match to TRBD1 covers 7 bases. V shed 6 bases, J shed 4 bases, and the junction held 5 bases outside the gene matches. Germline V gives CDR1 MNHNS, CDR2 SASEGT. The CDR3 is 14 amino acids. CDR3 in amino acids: CASRRQGPTGELFF. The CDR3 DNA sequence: TGTGCCAGCAGGAGACAGGGACCCACCGGGGAGCTGTTTTTT.

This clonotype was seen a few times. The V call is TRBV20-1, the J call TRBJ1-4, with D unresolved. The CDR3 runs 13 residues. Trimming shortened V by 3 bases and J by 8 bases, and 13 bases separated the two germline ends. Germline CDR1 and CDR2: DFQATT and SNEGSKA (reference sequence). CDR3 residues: CSASLDRWEKLFF. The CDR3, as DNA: TGCAGTGCTAGCTTGGACCGTTGGGAAAAACTGTTTTTT.

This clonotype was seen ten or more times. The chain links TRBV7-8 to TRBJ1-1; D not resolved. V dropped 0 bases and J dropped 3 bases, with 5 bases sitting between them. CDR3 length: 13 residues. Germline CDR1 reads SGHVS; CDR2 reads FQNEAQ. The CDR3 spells CASSLAGYTEAFF. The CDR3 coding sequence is TGTGCCAGCAGCTTAGCTGGATACACTGAAGCTTTCTTT.

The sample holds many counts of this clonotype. CDR3 nucleotide sequence: TGTGCCAGCACGGGAGCTGCATACGAGCAGTACTTC. Amino acids: CASTGAAYEQYF. The rearrangement uses TRBV2 and TRBJ2-7, with a possible D match to TRBD2 (6 bases). Trimming stripped 7 bases from V and 4 bases from J, with 11 bases between. CDR1 SNHLY and CDR2 FYNNEI come from the germline V gene. The CDR3 has 12 amino acids.